This T cell receptor beta chain stems from a study of T cells in tumors after PD-1 blockade. There are a few counts of this clone. Assay: immunoSEQ multiplex PCR; the TCRdb copy retains only in-frame clones and omits some. The sample yields tens of thousands of clones, approximately 79% seen once. There are 20 residues in the CDR3. Germline-derived CDR1 and CDR2 are WNHNN and SYGVQD (reference sequence). Trimming took 6 bases from V and 4 from J; bases not matched to a gene: 18. J is TRBJ2-7 and V is TRBV10-1; 16 bases line up with TRBD2. The sequence was obtained from a human donor with advanced basal cell or squamous cell carcinoma (not recorded which). This specimen was PBMCs, taken before anti-PD-1 therapy. Here the CDR3 DNA reads TGCGCCAGCAGAGGAGGGCTAGGGACTAGCGGGAGGGCAAGAATTTACGAGCAGTACTTC. It codes for CASRGGLGTSGRARIYEQYF.